This TCR beta chain was sequenced during a study of Ad26.COV2.S vaccination and SARS-CoV-2 variants. About the research overall: Ad26.COV2.S, an intramuscular injection, was given once or twice 56 days apart.

In germline, CDR1 is SGHTA, CDR2 FQGNSA. The CDR3 totals 12 residues. V lost 1 base and J 7 bases, leaving 7 bases between the germline ends. Documented treatment: 15 to 20 received Ad26.COV2.S at low or high dose, single or two shots; 5 received placebo; per-sample allocation not given. Each sample was drawn 63 days after the first injection (of vaccine or placebo). Based in Boston, the donor was an adult of 18-55 years. SARS-CoV-2 spike from the Wuhan strain was encoded by the vaccine, an Ad26 vector. Profiled with immunoSEQ multiplex PCR; TCRdb holds only in-frame clones, not every one. This table has some 480,000 clones, approximately 88% appearing once. This clone was observed a handful of times.

The chain carries TRBV7-2 and TRBJ1-2; no reliable D call. This specimen was peripheral blood, taken in a trial of Ad26.COV2.S vaccine versus placebo. The TCR comes from a person aged 18 to 59 who received the Ad26.COV2.S COVID-19 vaccine or a placebo. The CDR3 loop reads CASSLDPGGYTF. CDR3 sequence (DNA): TGTGCCAGCAGCTTAGACCCAGGTGGCTACACCTTC.